This T cell receptor beta chain was identified during a study of early T cells in non-severe SARS-CoV-2 infection. Study context: The input, bulk RNA from unsorted whole blood, was sequenced, and chains were unpaired. Whole-study findings and limits: A preference for anti-spike CD8 responses marked VDJdb matching, which missed private and CD4 specificities.

In regard to this clonotype: Its target is not known.

Germline-derived CDR1 and CDR2 are MNHEY and SVGAGI. With 2 bases clipped from V and 10 bases from J, the junction kept 7 bases outside the gene matches. The CDR3 runs 14 residues. Researchers attached unique molecular identifiers to individual cDNA molecules. TCRdb fed the 5' RACE reads into MiXCR, producing one record per CDR3 protein. The sample gives 60,000 to 75,000 distinct CDR3 sequences, 9.5% to 15% of which show up once; roughly 4.3% is in the top ten. The source of this sequence is an adult who was a healthcare worker with PCR-confirmed SARS-CoV-2 infection or an uninfected control (not recorded which). Sequencing was carried out using whole blood. The chain carries TRBV6-5 and TRBJ2-1; 8 bases are shared with TRBD1. The CDR3 region has the DNA TGTGCCAGCAGTTACACCGGACAGGGTAGGGAGCAGTTCTTC. Translating it yields CASSYTGQGREQFF.